This record looks at one T cell receptor beta chain sequence and its context. The entry originates in a study of blood T cell repertoires in COVID-19. Study information: COVID-19 samples collected from the United States, Italy and Spain covered acute and convalescent phases. From T cells, B-cell-depleted T cells, or PBMCs came the material, which was cDNA or gDNA.

CDR3 size: 18 residues. Per germline, CDR1 SNHLY and CDR2 FYNNEI. V gave up 6 bases and J gave up 6 bases, with 29 bases separating them. Original processing notes: Estimation of nucleated cell counts was performed using reference gene primer amplification. Using immunoSEQ multiplex PCR, the repertoire was profiled, and TCRdb retains in-frame clones only, with some absent. V and J calls and clone size are as listed in that table; D and trimming were resolved from the DNA. The sample yields 70,000 to 90,000 clones, approximately 79% seen once. This clonotype was obtained from a man in his sixties or seventies with acute or convalescent COVID-19. Input material: peripheral blood. This chain links TRBV2 with TRBJ1-1; possibly TRBD1 for D (5 bases). Written as DNA, the CDR3 is TGTGCCAGCAGCCACCCTCTCACACGGCAAGGGGAAGTCCCTGAAGCTTTCTTT. Its protein product is CASSHPLTRQGEVPEAFF.